This record covers a single T cell receptor (beta chain). This specimen comes from a study of T cell changes during pregnancy in multiple sclerosis. Clones were sequenced by immunoSEQ multiplex PCR, and TCRdb holds only the in-frame ones, with some missing. The top ten clones hold 3% to 3.5% of a sample with roughly 57,000 clones, under 95% of them seen once. This TCR derives from a female donor with multiple sclerosis, enrolled in a pregnancy study. Specimen: CD8+ T cells from peripheral blood mononuclear cells, collected before pregnancy.

This CDR3 is CASSYSPSGGSYEQYF. Here the CDR3 DNA reads TGTGCCAGCAGTTACTCCCCTAGCGGGGGCTCCTACGAGCAGTACTTC. The chain has TRBV6-6 and TRBJ2-7; TRBD2 agrees at 10 bases. The CDR3 is made up of 16 amino acids. V gave up 0 bases and J gave up 0 bases; unmatched junction bases: 2. Germline-derived CDR1 and CDR2 are MNHNY and SVGAGI (reference sequence).